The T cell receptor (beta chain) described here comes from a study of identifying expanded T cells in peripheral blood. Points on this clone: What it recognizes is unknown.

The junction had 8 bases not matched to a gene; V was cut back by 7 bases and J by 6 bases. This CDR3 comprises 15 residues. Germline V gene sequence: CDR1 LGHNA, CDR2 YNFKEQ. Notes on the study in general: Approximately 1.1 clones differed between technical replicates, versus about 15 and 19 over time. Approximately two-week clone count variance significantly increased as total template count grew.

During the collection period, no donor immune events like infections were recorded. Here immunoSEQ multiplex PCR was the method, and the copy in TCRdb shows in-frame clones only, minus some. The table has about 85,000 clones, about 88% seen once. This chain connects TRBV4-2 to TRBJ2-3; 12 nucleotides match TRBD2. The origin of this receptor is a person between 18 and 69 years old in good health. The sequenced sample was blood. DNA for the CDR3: TGTGCCAGCACCCATCTAGGGACTAGCGGGGATACGCAGTATTTT. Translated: CASTHLGTSGDTQYF.